Listed here are 16 T cell receptor beta chains from one sample, sequenced in a study of T cell repertoires in cytomegalovirus infection. Antigens for these TCRs are unknown. TCRdb re-analysed the reads in MiXCR, keeping a single row per CDR3 protein. Among 100,000 to 150,000 distinct CDR3 sequences, approximately 30% were seen once, and the ten largest hold 58%. The sample in question was CD8+ T cells from cultured PBMCs, obtained from culture after CMV antigen stimulation. Source of these receptors: a human donor in good health (CMV status not recorded). Some clones in this sample may be carry-over from other donors' samples.

Only one count was recorded for this clonotype. The V gene is TRBV20-1, the J gene TRBJ2-7, with D perhaps matching TRBD2 (6 bases). Germline assignment: CDR1 DFQATT and CDR2 SNEGSKA (reference sequence). This CDR3 contains 13 residues. The V gene lost 2 bases and the J gene lost 4 bases, with 12 bases spanning the gap. The CDR3 nucleotides are TGCAGTGCTAGATCCAAGGAGGGATACGAGCAGTACTTC. This codes for CSARSKEGYEQYF.

This clonotype was found many times. The V call is TRBV7-2, the J call TRBJ2-7, with D perhaps TRBD1 (5 bases). Germline-derived CDR1 and CDR2 are SGHTA and FQGNSA. The V end lost 5 bases, the J end lost 0 bases, and 14 bases lay between the germline ends. The CDR3 has 15 amino acids. CDR3 in amino acids: CASSQGVAPSYEQYF. CDR3 nucleotide sequence: TGTGCCAGCAGCCAAGGGGTAGCCCCCTCCTACGAGCAGTACTTC.

This chain joins TRBV6-1 and TRBJ1-3; D is uncertain. Trimming removed 0 bases from V and 3 bases from J, with 9 bases in between. The CDR3 has 15 amino acids. Germline V gene lookup returns CDR1 MNHNS and CDR2 SASEGT. Here the CDR3 DNA reads TGTGCCAGCAGTGAAGCTAGGTCCTTTGGAAACACCATATATTTT. Translating gives CASSEARSFGNTIYF.

The V and J genes are TRBV4-1 and TRBJ2-1; TRBD2 aligns across 8 bases. The CDR3 contains 15 residues. V was clipped by 1 base and J by 6 bases; unmatched bases: 5. CDR1 and CDR2 (germline): MGHRA, YSYEKL. CDR3 loop: CASSQGAGTSNEQFF. In DNA, the CDR3 is TGCGCCAGCAGCCAAGGAGCCGGGACTAGCAATGAGCAGTTCTTC.

With regard to this clonotype: At one end, the junction sequence differs from germline, possibly due to a read error. This rearrangement joins TRBV6-2 or TRBV6-3 to TRBJ1-1; D is unresolved. Germline V CDR1 and CDR2: MNHEY, SVGEGT. The CDR3 totals 12 residues. The chain's CDR3 is CWSKGLNTEAFF. CDR3 DNA sequence: TGCTGGAGTAAAGGGCTGAACACTGAAGCTTTCTTT.

The sample holds many counts of this clonotype. This chain joins TRBV7-2 and TRBJ2-2; possibly TRBD2 for D (6 bases). V was shortened by 1 base and J by 4 bases, with 7 bases between the two germline ends. The V gene's germline CDR1 is SGHTA and CDR2 FQGNSA. The length of the CDR3 is 14 residues. CDR3 DNA sequence: TGTGCCAGCAGCTTAGTGGGGGGCACCGGGGAGCTGTTTTTT. This encodes CASSLVGGTGELFF.

In its sample, this clonotype was seen a few times. The chain is built from TRBV5-5 and TRBJ2-7; 8 nucleotides align to TRBD1. V lost 7 bases to trimming and J lost 3 bases; unmatched junction nucleotides: 3. The CDR3 sequence is 12 residues long. Germline assignment: CDR1 SGHKS and CDR2 YYEKEE (reference sequence). In nucleotides, the CDR3 is TGTGCCAGCCACGGACAGGGCTACGAGCAGTACTTC. It codes for CASHGQGYEQYF.

The chain links TRBV19 to TRBJ2-1; 7 bases align to TRBD1. CDR1 is LNHDA and CDR2 is SQIVND in the germline V gene (reference sequence). The CDR3 spans 16 residues. After removal of 3 bases from V and 0 bases from J, the junction contained 5 bases not matched to a gene. CDR3 sequence: CASSIEGASSYNEQFF. The CDR3 nucleotides are TGTGCCAGTAGTATTGAGGGGGCTAGCTCCTACAATGAGCAGTTCTTC.

This clonotype was seen ten or more times. The CDR3 sequence is CASLPRRGTNTGELFF. The CDR3 nucleotides are TGTGCCAGCCTACCTCGACGGGGGACGAACACCGGGGAGCTGTTTTTT. The V and J genes are TRBV28 and TRBJ2-2; perhaps TRBD2 as D (6 bases). The ends were cut back, 8 bases at V and 0 bases at J, with 16 bases in the middle. Germline CDR1 reads MDHEN; CDR2 reads SYDVKM. The CDR3 runs 16 residues. Combining the CDR3 with reference TRBV28 and TRBJ2-2 gives the whole variable domain DVKVTQSSRYLVKRTGEKVFLECVQDMDHENMFWYRQDPGLGLRLIYFSYDVKMKEKGDIPEGYSVSREKKERFSLILESASTNQTSMYLCASLPRRGTNTGELFFGEGSRLTVL.

CDR3 amino acids: CATSRVGYSEAFF. The CDR3 DNA reads as TGTGCCACCAGCAGAGTGGGGTATTCTGAAGCTTTCTTT. This chain joins TRBV15 and TRBJ1-1; D gene unclear. The germline V and J ends were trimmed by 1 base and 6 bases, with 9 bases remaining between them. Germline V gene sequence: CDR1 LNHNV, CDR2 YYDKDF (reference sequence). The CDR3 sequence is 13 residues long.

The chain links TRBV4-1 to TRBJ1-1; maybe TRBD1 (6 bases). This CDR3 is 16 amino acids long. Trimming took off 0 bases at V and 4 bases at J, with 15 bases between the two ends. Germline lookup yields CDR1 MGHRA and CDR2 YSYEKL. Here the CDR3 DNA reads TGCGCCAGCAGCCAAGATCCGGGGACAATAAGCACTGAAGCTTTCTTT. Its translation is CASSQDPGTISTEAFF.

This clonotype showed up just a few times. The chain employs TRBV28 and TRBJ1-6; TRBD1 matches at 7 bases. CDR1 and CDR2 from the germline V gene are MDHEN and SYDVKM. The CDR3 is 14 amino acids. Unmatched junction bases numbered 3, after V lost 5 bases and J lost 5 bases. The DNA of the CDR3 is TGTGCCAGCAGTGCAACAGGGGATAATTCACCCCTCCACTTT. Its translation is CASSATGDNSPLHF.

This clonotype was counted many times. The chain recombines TRBV7-9 with TRBJ2-7; 9 positions agree with TRBD1. Germline V gene sequence: CDR1 SEHNR, CDR2 FQNEAQ (reference sequence). V lost 2 bases to trimming and J lost 6 bases; unmatched junction nucleotides: 8. The CDR3 extends over 15 amino acids. CDR3 sequence (DNA): TGTGCCAGCAGCTTAACCGGGACAGGGCACGGCGAGCAGTACTTC. It translates to CASSLTGTGHGEQYF.

The genes are TRBV6-2 or TRBV6-3 and TRBJ1-2; D is undetermined. The CDR3 runs to 15 residues. Germline V gene data show CDR1 as MNHEY and CDR2 as SVGEGT. The V and J ends lost 7 bases and 6 bases respectively, with 21 bases between them. CDR3 loop: CASTSPREAADGYTF. For the CDR3, the DNA is TGTGCCAGCACCTCCCCCCGTGAGGCTGCAGATGGCTACACCTTC.

Details on this clonotype: A much larger clonotype is one base distant, so this may be a read error. V gene TRBV7-9 combines with J gene TRBJ2-7; TRBD1 might be the D (6 bases). The CDR3 extends over 13 amino acids. The germline V gene has CDR1 SEHNR and CDR2 FQNEAQ (reference sequence). V lost 3 bases to trimming and J lost 3 bases, with 9 bases between them. The CDR3 DNA reads TGTGCCAGCAGCTTTACAGGGTACTACGAGCAGTACTTC. This codes for CASSFTGYYEQYF.

This clonotype has just a few counts. This chain's CDR3 is CASSLVSTPGVETQYF. CDR3 sequence (DNA): TGTGCCAGCAGCTTAGTATCCACCCCGGGAGTGGAGACCCAGTACTTC. This chain links TRBV7-8 with TRBJ2-5, with D possibly being TRBD2 (6 bases). This CDR3 comprises 16 residues. CDR1 SGHVS and CDR2 FQNEAQ come from the germline V gene. V lost 1 base and J lost 5, with 17 bases in between.